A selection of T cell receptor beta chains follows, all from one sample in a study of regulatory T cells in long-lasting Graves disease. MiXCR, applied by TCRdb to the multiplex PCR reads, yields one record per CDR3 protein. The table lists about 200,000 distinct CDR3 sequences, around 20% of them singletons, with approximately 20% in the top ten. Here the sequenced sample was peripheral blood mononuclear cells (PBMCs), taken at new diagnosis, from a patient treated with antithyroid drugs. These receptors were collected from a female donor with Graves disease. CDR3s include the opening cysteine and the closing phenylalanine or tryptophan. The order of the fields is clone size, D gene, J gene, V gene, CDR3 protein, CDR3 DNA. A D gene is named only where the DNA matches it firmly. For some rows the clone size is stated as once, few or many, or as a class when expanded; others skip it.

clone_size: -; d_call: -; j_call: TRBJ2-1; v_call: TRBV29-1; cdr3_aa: CSVEEEGIQHF; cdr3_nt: TGCAGCGTTGAGGAGGAGGGCATTCAGCACTTC
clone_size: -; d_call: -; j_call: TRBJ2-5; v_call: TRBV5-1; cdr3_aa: CASSPLGAVRETQYF; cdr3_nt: TGCGCCAGCAGCCCCCTCGGGGCGGTAAGAGAGACCCAGTACTTC
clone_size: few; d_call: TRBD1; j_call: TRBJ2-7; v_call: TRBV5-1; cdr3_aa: CASSLDRASNEQYF; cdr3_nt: TGCGCCAGCAGCCTTGACAGGGCCAGCAACGAGCAGTACTTC
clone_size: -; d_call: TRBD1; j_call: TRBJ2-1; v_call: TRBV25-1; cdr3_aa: CASSEVVVGTEGLYEQFF; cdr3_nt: TGTGCCAGCAGTGAAGTCGTCGTGGGGACAGAGGGGCTATATGAGCAGTTCTTC
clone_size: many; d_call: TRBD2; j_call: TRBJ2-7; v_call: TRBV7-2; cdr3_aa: CASSWTSGRSYEQYF; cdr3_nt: TGTGCCAGCAGCTGGACTAGCGGGAGGTCCTACGAGCAGTACTTC
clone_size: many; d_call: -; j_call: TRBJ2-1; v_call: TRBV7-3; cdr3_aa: CASSRDPLTAEQFF; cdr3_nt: TGTGCCAGCAGCCGTGACCCCCTTACCGCCGAGCAGTTCTTC
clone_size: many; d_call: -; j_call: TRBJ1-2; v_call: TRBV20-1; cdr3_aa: CSASPGLNYGYTF; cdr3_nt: TGCAGTGCTAGTCCAGGACTAAACTATGGCTACACCTTC
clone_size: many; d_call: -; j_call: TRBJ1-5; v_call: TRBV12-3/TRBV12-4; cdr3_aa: CASSLVRGFQPQHF; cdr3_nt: TGTGCCAGCAGTTTAGTTCGCGGGTTTCAGCCCCAGCATTTT
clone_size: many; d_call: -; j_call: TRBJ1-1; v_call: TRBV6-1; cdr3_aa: CASSELGITEAFF; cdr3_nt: TGTGCCAGCAGTGAACTGGGAATCACTGAAGCTTTCTTT
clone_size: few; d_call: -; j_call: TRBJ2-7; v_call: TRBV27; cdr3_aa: CASSLNGDPYEQYF; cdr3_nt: TGTGCCAGCAGTTTAAATGGGGATCCCTACGAGCAGTACTTC